This TCR beta chain was documented in a study of cytomegalovirus exposure and HLA in healthy donors. On the study more broadly: Unique TCRs from HLA-typed donors, about 78 million of them, were held in an early data release. Broader study findings: It was about 150 TCR beta chains that were listed as cytomegalovirus-associated. A cluster of highly shared sequence variants was likely a sequencing artifact. It was reportedly the case that the classifier diagnosed cytomegalovirus status with high specificity and sensitivity.

Germline V gene data show CDR1 as LNHNV and CDR2 as YYDKDF (reference sequence). The V and J ends lost 0 bases and 0 bases respectively, with 6 bases between them. This CDR3 has 15 residues. With regard to this clone: Antigen specificity is unknown.

The PCR contained 60 Vbeta and 13 Jbeta primers. Clones were read by immunoSEQ multiplex PCR, and TCRdb kept only the in-frame ones, dropping some. The sample includes 150,000 to 200,000 clones, roughly four fifths of them seen just once. Sequenced material: PBMCs. This TCR derives from a boy between 2 and 15 years old in good health and CMV-seronegative. The chain combines TRBV15 with TRBJ1-3, with D perhaps TRBD1 (5 bases). DNA for the CDR3: TGTGCCACCAGCAGAGATACAGGCTCTGGAAACACCATATATTTT. Translated: CATSRDTGSGNTIYF.